This T cell receptor beta chain was found in a study of blood T cell repertoires in COVID-19. Whole-study context: The samples span acute and convalescent COVID-19 from the United States, Italy and Spain. The analysed material was cDNA or gDNA that came from T cells, B-cell-depleted T cells, or PBMCs.

Source study methods: Amplification of reference gene primers provided the estimated nucleated cell counts. The protocol was immunoSEQ multiplex PCR, while the TCRdb copy is restricted to in-frame clones and leaves out a portion. V and J calls plus clone size are reproduced from that table; the DNA served to infer D and trimming. This repertoire shows 60,000 to 65,000 clones, roughly 82% found once; its top ten account for about 6%. J gave up 4 bases and V 2 bases, and 4 bases lay outside the gene matches. The CDR3 is made up of 15 amino acids. In germline, CDR1 is MNHEY, CDR2 SVGAGI. The TCR was taken from a woman between 55 and 75 years old with acute or convalescent COVID-19. Sequencing used peripheral blood. The rearrangement joins TRBV6-5 to TRBJ2-5, with 10 nucleotides matching TRBD1. The CDR3 spells CASSYGTGVGETQYF. The CDR3 nucleotides read TGTGCCAGCAGTTACGGGACAGGGGTAGGAGAGACCCAGTACTTC.